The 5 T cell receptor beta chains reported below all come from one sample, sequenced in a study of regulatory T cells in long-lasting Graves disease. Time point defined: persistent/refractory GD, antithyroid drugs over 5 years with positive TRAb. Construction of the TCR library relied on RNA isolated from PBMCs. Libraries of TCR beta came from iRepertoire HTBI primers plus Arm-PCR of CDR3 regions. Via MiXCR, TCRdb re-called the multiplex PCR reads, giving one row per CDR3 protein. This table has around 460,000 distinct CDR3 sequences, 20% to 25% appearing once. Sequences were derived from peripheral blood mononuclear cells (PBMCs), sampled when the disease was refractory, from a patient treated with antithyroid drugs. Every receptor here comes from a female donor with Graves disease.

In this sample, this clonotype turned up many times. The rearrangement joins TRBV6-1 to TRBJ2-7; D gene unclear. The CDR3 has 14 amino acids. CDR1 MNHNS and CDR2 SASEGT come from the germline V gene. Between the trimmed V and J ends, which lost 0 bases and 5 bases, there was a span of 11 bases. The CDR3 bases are TGTGCCAGCAGTGAAGCGCTTCCCCGTGACGAGCAGTACTTC. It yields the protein CASSEALPRDEQYF.

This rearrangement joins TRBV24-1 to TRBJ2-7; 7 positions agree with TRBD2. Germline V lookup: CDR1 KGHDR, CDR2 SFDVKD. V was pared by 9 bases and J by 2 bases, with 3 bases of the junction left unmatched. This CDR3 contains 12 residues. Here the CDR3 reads CATAGETYEQYF. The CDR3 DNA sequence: TGTGCCACCGCGGGAGAAACCTACGAGCAGTACTTC.

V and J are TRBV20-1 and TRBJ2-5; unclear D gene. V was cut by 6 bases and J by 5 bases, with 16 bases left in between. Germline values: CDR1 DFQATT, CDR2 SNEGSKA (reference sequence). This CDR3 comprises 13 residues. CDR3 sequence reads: CSAGSREMETQYF. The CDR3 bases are TGCAGTGCGGGTTCTAGAGAAATGGAGACCCAGTACTTC.

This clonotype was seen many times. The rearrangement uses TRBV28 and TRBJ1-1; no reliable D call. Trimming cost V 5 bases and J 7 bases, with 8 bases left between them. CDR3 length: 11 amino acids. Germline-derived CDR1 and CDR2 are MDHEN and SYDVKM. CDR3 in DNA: TGTGCCAGCAGTCTCTCGGATGAAGCTTTCTTT. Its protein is CASSLSDEAFF.

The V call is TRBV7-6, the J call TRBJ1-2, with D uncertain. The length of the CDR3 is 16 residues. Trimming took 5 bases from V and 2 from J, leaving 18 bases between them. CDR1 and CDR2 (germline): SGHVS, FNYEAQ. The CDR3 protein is CASSPGPGETNYGYTF. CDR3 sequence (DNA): TGTGCCAGCAGCCCCGGACCCGGAGAAACCAACTATGGCTACACCTTC.